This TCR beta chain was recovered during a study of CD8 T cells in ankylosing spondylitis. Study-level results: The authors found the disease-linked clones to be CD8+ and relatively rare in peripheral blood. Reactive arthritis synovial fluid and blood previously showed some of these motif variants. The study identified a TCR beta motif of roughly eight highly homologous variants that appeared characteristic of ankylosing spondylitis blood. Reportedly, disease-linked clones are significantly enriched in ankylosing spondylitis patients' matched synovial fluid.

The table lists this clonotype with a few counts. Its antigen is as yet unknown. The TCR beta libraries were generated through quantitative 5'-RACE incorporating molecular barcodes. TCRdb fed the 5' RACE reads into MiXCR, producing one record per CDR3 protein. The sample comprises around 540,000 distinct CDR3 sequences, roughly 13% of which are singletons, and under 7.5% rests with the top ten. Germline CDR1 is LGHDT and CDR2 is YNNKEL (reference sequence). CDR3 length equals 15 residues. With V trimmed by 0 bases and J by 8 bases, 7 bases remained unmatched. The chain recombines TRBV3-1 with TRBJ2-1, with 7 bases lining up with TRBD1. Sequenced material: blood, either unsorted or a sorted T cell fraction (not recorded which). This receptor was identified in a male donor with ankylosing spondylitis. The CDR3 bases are TGTGCCAGCAGCCAAGATGGTAGGACAGGCGATGAGCAGTTCTTC. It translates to CASSQDGRTGDEQFF.